The sample holds many counts of the clone carrying this T cell receptor (beta chain). The CDR3 regions of TCR beta were amplified from RNA transcripts. First-round RT-PCR targeting the TCR CDR3 was performed with the HTBI primer set. TCRdb passed the multiplex PCR reads through MiXCR, listing each CDR3 protein once. The sample contains 300,000 to 450,000 distinct CDR3 sequences, less than 20% of which appear only once. The data derive from a study of T cells in Graves' hyperthyroidism and ophthalmopathy. The junction had 6 bases not matched to a gene; V was cut back by 3 bases and J by 5 bases. The CDR3 is made up of 15 amino acids.

V is TRBV12-3 or TRBV12-4 and J is TRBJ2-3; 9 bases are shared with TRBD2. The source of this sequence is a man aged 18 to 30 with Graves' ophthalmopathy. Sequencing was carried out using blood. The CDR3 loop reads CASSFTAGGRDTQYF. Written as DNA, the CDR3 is TGTGCCAGCAGTTTCACGGCGGGGGGGCGAGATACGCAGTATTTT.